These 20 T cell receptor beta chains were sequenced from one sample in a study of blood T cell repertoires in COVID-19. The protocol was immunoSEQ multiplex PCR, while the TCRdb copy is restricted to in-frame clones and leaves out a portion. This sample has some 250,000 clones; more than 75% occur once, and the top ten carry 0.75% to 1%. Sequencing was performed on peripheral blood. All receptors derive from a woman aged 40 to 50 who had recovered from COVID-19.

J is TRBJ2-1 and V is TRBV4-1, with D possibly being TRBD1 (7 bases). The CDR3 spans 16 residues. The V end was cut by 2 bases, the J end by 3 bases, with 14 bases between. From germline, CDR1 is MGHRA and CDR2 YSYEKL. The CDR3 loop is CASSQRGPSVYNEQFF. CDR3 sequence (DNA): TGCGCCAGCAGCCAAAGGGGGCCTAGCGTCTACAATGAGCAGTTCTTC.

Note on this clone: The germline gene is not matched at one end of the junction; a read error may be the cause. The chain joins TRBV19 to TRBJ2-2, with 7 bases aligning to TRBD1. The CDR3 loop spans 14 amino acids. Germline-derived CDR1 and CDR2 are LNHDA and SQIVND (reference sequence). CDR3 DNA sequence: TGTGCCAGTAGGGTACAGGGGAACGCCGGGGAGCTGTTTTTT. This translates into CASRVQGNAGELFF.

This clone appeared a few times. The J gene is TRBJ2-1, the V gene TRBV27; 8 nucleotides line up with TRBD1. The germline CDR1 and CDR2 sequences are MNHEY and SMNVEV (reference sequence). The CDR3 sequence is 17 residues long. J lost 0 bases, V lost 5 bases, and 9 bases had no gene match. CDR3 DNA: TGTGCCAGCAGTACCCTCCGGGACAGGAGCTCCTACAATGAGCAGTTCTTC. This encodes CASSTLRDRSSYNEQFF.

The chain joins TRBV4-3 to TRBJ2-3; D uncertain. V gave up 1 base and J gave up 8 bases, with 10 bases separating them. This CDR3 is 13 amino acids long. Germline CDR1 and CDR2: LGHNA and YSLEER. Here the CDR3 reads CASSQVPLGTQYF. In nucleotides, the CDR3 is TGCGCCAGCAGCCAAGTCCCTCTCGGTACGCAGTATTTT.

Here the CDR3 reads CASSLKPLGGSSYEQYF. For the CDR3, the DNA is TGCGCCAGCAGCTTGAAGCCCCTCGGGGGGAGCTCCTACGAGCAGTACTTC. The rearrangement links TRBV5-1 to TRBJ2-7, with 7 bases matching TRBD2. The CDR3 spans 17 residues. CDR1 SGHRS and CDR2 YFSETQ come from the germline V gene. V shed 1 base and J 0 bases; nucleotides not matched to a gene: 10.

V and J are TRBV20-1 and TRBJ1-2; D unresolved. Germline assignment: CDR1 DFQATT and CDR2 SNEGSKA (reference sequence). This CDR3 contains 9 residues. The CDR3 DNA reads as TGCTCTAGCCTCTATGGCTACACCTTC. It is translated as CSSLYGYTF.

This CDR3 reads CASSAYSNQPQHF. CDR3 in DNA: TGTGCCAGCAGCGCGTATAGCAATCAGCCCCAGCATTTT. The V gene is TRBV2, the J gene TRBJ1-5; D is undetermined. V shed 6 bases and J shed 0 bases, with 6 bases lying between them. This CDR3 is 13 amino acids long. Germline assignment: CDR1 SNHLY and CDR2 FYNNEI.

The chain is built from TRBV18 and TRBJ2-7; 8 nucleotides align to TRBD2. The CDR3 spans 14 residues. Germline-derived CDR1 and CDR2 are KGHSH and LQKENI. The J segment lost 4 bases and the V segment lost 6 bases, leaving 8 bases of the junction unmatched. DNA for the CDR3: TGTGCCAGCTCCGGACGGGGGGGGTCGTACGAGCAGTACTTC. It encodes CASSGRGGSYEQYF.

V gene TRBV9 combines with J gene TRBJ2-7, with TRBD1 identical over 7 bases. Germline-derived CDR1 and CDR2 are SGDLS and YYNGEE. The length of the CDR3 is 14 residues. After removal of 0 bases from V and 4 bases from J, the junction contained 4 bases not matched to a gene. CDR3 sequence: CASSVAWDRYEQYF. The CDR3 nucleotides are TGTGCCAGCAGCGTAGCCTGGGACAGATACGAGCAGTACTTC.

This chain joins TRBV19 and TRBJ2-1; 14 nucleotides line up with TRBD2. V gave up 4 bases and J gave up 9 bases; unmatched junction bases: 5. From germline, CDR1 is LNHDA and CDR2 SQIVND (reference sequence). This CDR3 spans 15 amino acids. The CDR3 DNA follows: TGTGCCAGTAGTAAGGGACTAGCGGGAGTCAGTGAGCAGTTCTTC. This translates into CASSKGLAGVSEQFF.

This chain connects TRBV11-3 to TRBJ2-2; 7 bases are a match to TRBD1. Germline loops: CDR1 SGHNT, CDR2 YENEEA. V lost 1 base to trimming and J lost 3 bases; unmatched junction nucleotides: 8. This CDR3 contains 17 residues. Here the CDR3 reads CASSLGYRGRDTGELFF. The DNA for the CDR3 is TGTGCCAGCAGCTTAGGATACAGGGGTCGGGACACCGGGGAGCTGTTTTTT.

The CDR3 is CASSKVVCRRRFSNQPQHF. In DNA form, the CDR3 reads TGTGCCAGCAGCAAAGTGGTTTGTCGTCGCAGGTTTAGCAATCAGCCCCAGCATTTT. The chain uses TRBV21-1 and TRBJ1-5; the D call in the table, TRBD1, was not verified against the DNA. TRBV21-1 is described as a pseudogene. The CDR3 is 19 residues long.

The chain recombines TRBV11-3 with TRBJ2-3; 11 bases map to TRBD2. V lost 3 bases and J lost 3; bases outside the gene matches: 5. The CDR3 extends over 16 amino acids. From germline, CDR1 is SGHNT and CDR2 YENEEA. CDR3 region: CASSFGLAGGTDTQYF. CDR3 DNA: TGTGCCAGCAGCTTCGGGCTAGCGGGAGGTACAGATACGCAGTATTTT.

V gene TRBV4-2 combines with J gene TRBJ1-2; a weak D match, TRBD1 (5 bases). Germline-derived CDR1 and CDR2 are LGHNA and YNFKEQ. This CDR3 spans 18 amino acids. Deletions cut 1 base from V and 8 bases from J, with 26 bases between. CDR3 protein: CASSQVGGVPRGSGGYTF. The CDR3 DNA sequence: TGTGCCAGCAGCCAAGTTGGGGGGGTCCCCCGGGGATCGGGGGGCTACACCTTC.

The chain employs TRBV19 and TRBJ2-4; the match to TRBD1 covers 8 bases. V trimming: 5 bases; J trimming: 8 bases; junction bases outside the gene matches: 8. The CDR3 runs 14 residues. Germline V lookup: CDR1 LNHDA, CDR2 SQIVND (reference sequence). The CDR3, as DNA: TGTGCCAGTAGTCCCCGGACAGGGTGGGACATTCAGTACTTC. Protein product: CASSPRTGWDIQYF.

J is TRBJ1-2 and V is TRBV12-3 or TRBV12-4; D unclear. CDR3 length: 13 residues. V shed 3 bases and J shed 7 bases, with 12 bases lying between them. CDR3 sequence: CASSFSGSRGYTF. DNA for the CDR3: TGTGCCAGCAGTTTTTCGGGGTCCCGTGGCTACACCTTC.

This chain uses TRBV6-2 or TRBV6-3 with TRBJ2-7, with a possible D match to TRBD1 (6 bases). The CDR3 totals 15 residues. Trimming left V 6 bases short and J 3 bases short, with 18 bases between. Germline V gives CDR1 MNHEY, CDR2 SVGEGT. This CDR3 reads CASSPLAGAFYEQYF. The CDR3 bases are TGTGCCAGCAGCCCCCTCGCAGGGGCCTTCTACGAGCAGTACTTC.

The rearrangement uses TRBV24-1 and TRBJ1-2; a weak D match, TRBD1 (5 bases). This CDR3 spans 14 amino acids. Germline V gene data show CDR1 as KGHDR and CDR2 as SFDVKD. Deletions cut 3 bases from V and 7 bases from J, with 14 bases between. The CDR3 region is CATSDRAGRGGYTF. CDR3 DNA: TGTGCCACCAGTGATCGGGCAGGGCGCGGTGGCTACACCTTC.

The chain combines TRBV4-3 with TRBJ2-1; the match to TRBD2 covers 9 bases. This CDR3 spans 18 amino acids. Trimming cost V 0 bases and J 4 bases; bases outside gene matches: 10. Germline loops: CDR1 LGHNA, CDR2 YSLEER. The CDR3 coding sequence is TGCGCCAGCAGCCAAGACACCCCAGCGGGAGGTACGTACAATGAGCAGTTCTTC. Its translation is CASSQDTPAGGTYNEQFF.

The genes are TRBV7-2 and TRBJ2-7; D might be TRBD2 (6 bases). The CDR3 loop spans 12 amino acids. Between the trimmed V and J ends, which lost 5 bases and 4 bases, there was a span of 9 bases. CDR1 is SGHTA and CDR2 is FQGNSA in the germline V gene. The CDR3 nucleotides read TGTGCCAGCAGCCGGGCGGGGTACGAGCAGTACTTC. As protein: CASSRAGYEQYF. The full variable domain, rest sourced from reference TRBV7-2 and TRBJ2-7, is GAGVSQSPSNKVTEKGKDVELRCDPISGHTALYWYRQSLGQGLEFLIYFQGNSAPDKSGLPSDRFSAERTGGSVSTLTIQRTQQEDSAVYLCASSRAGYEQYFGPGTRLTVT.